The 15 T cell receptor beta chains below come from one sample, sequenced in a study of blood T cell repertoires in COVID-19. The table came from immunoSEQ multiplex PCR; TCRdb's copy has only in-frame clones and leaves some out. The sample carries around 87,000 clones, 89% recorded once. Sequencing input: peripheral blood. The source of these receptors is a man in his fifties or sixties with acute or convalescent COVID-19.

The J gene is TRBJ2-6, the V gene TRBV21-1; the listed D gene, TRBD1, was not tested against the DNA. TRBV21-1 is reported as a pseudogene. This CDR3 is built from 18 residues. The DNA of the CDR3 is TGTGCCAGCAGCAAGACAGGGGGGGGGTCCCCTGGGGCCAACGTCCTGACTTTC. It translates to CASSKTGGGSPGANVLTF.

The rearrangement uses TRBV29-1 and TRBJ1-2, with TRBD1 identical over 8 bases. The trim removed 0 bases at V and 4 bases at J, leaving 7 bases unmatched. The length of the CDR3 is 15 residues. Looked up from germline, CDR1 is SQVTM and CDR2 is ANQGSEA. DNA of the CDR3: TGCAGCGTTGAAGATCAGGGGGCGACACTCTATGGCTACACCTTC. Translating it yields CSVEDQGATLYGYTF.

This chain links TRBV10-3 with TRBJ1-1; tentative D call: TRBD1 (5 bases). V dropped 6 bases and J dropped 5 bases, with 13 bases sitting between them. Germline assignment: CDR1 ENHRY and CDR2 SYGVKD. The CDR3 contains 13 residues. Here the CDR3 reads CAIRMGLRTEAFF. The CDR3 DNA follows: TGTGCCATCAGAATGGGGCTTCGGACTGAAGCTTTCTTT.

The V and J genes are TRBV5-6 and TRBJ2-1, with D possibly being TRBD1 (7 bases). With 4 bases removed from V and 8 bases from J, the gap between germline ends came to 19 bases. The CDR3 spans 15 residues. Germline-derived CDR1 and CDR2 are SGHDT and YYEEEE. The CDR3 sequence: CASSQGGGGRDEQFF. The CDR3 nucleotides read TGTGCCAGCAGCCAGGGTGGAGGGGGCCGGGATGAGCAGTTCTTC.

The V gene is TRBV27, the J gene TRBJ2-7; 9 bases are shared with TRBD1. Germline trimming cut 6 bases from V and 4 bases from J; bases unmatched to any gene: 4. This CDR3 is 13 amino acids long. Germline V gene data show CDR1 as MNHEY and CDR2 as SMNVEV (reference sequence). The CDR3 coding sequence is TGTGCCAGCAGCCCCGACAGGGGGTACGAGCAGTACTTC. This encodes CASSPDRGYEQYF.

The rearrangement uses TRBV5-1 and TRBJ1-6, with D possibly matching TRBD1 (6 bases). Germline V gives CDR1 SGHRS, CDR2 YFSETQ. The CDR3 extends over 17 amino acids. V lost 7 bases to trimming and J lost 5 bases, with 22 bases between them. Written as DNA, the CDR3 is TGCGCCAGCTCCCACACGATCCGGACAGAGGATAATTCACCCCTCCACTTT. The encoded protein is CASSHTIRTEDNSPLHF.

This chain uses TRBV5-5 with TRBJ2-1, with 8 bases that match TRBD2. The CDR3 spans 13 residues. The junction had 3 bases not matched to a gene; V was cut back by 2 bases and J by 8 bases. CDR1 is SGHKS, CDR2 YYEKEE, per germline (reference sequence). CDR3 region: CASSFSAGDEQFF. CDR3 DNA: TGTGCCAGCAGCTTTTCAGCGGGGGATGAGCAGTTCTTC.

J is TRBJ1-4 and V is TRBV10-3, with D possibly being TRBD1 (6 bases). The CDR3 extends over 14 amino acids. In germline, CDR1 is ENHRY, CDR2 SYGVKD. Deletions cut 5 bases from V and 0 bases from J, with 7 bases between. CDR3 bases: TGTGCCATCAGTACAGGGTCAACTAATGAAAAACTGTTTTTT. It encodes CAISTGSTNEKLFF.

The table lists this clone with a count of one. J is TRBJ1-3 and V is TRBV28; 10 bases map to TRBD1. There are 15 residues in the CDR3. Germline CDR1 and CDR2: MDHEN and SYDVKM. The V and J ends lost 4 bases and 5 bases, in that order; junction bases with no gene match: 5. DNA for the CDR3: TGTGCCAGCAGTTCACGACAGGGGGCAAGAAACACCATATATTTT. This codes for CASSSRQGARNTIYF.

The gene calls are TRBV6-5 and TRBJ1-2, with TRBD1 matching over 9 bases. This CDR3 is 15 amino acids long. V gave up 5 bases and J gave up 4 bases; unmatched junction bases: 8. From germline, CDR1 is MNHEY and CDR2 SVGAGI. CDR3 residues: CASSTRDRDIYGYTF. The CDR3 nucleotides read TGTGCCAGCAGTACCCGGGACAGGGATATCTATGGCTACACCTTC.

This CDR3 is CASSQEFWGRMNTEAFF. CDR3 bases: TGCGCCAGCAGCCAAGAGTTCTGGGGGCGTATGAACACTGAAGCTTTCTTT. J is TRBJ1-1 and V is TRBV4-1, with D possibly matching TRBD1 (6 bases). Between the trimmed V and J ends, which lost 0 bases and 0 bases, there was a span of 14 bases. Germline assignment: CDR1 MGHRA and CDR2 YSYEKL. This CDR3 is built from 17 residues.

The gene calls are TRBV6-5 and TRBJ2-3; 7 bases line up with TRBD2. The CDR3 length is 13 residues. CDR1 and CDR2 from the germline V gene are MNHEY and SVGAGI. V lost 7 bases and J lost 3; bases outside the gene matches: 4. CDR3 loop: CASIRTRTDTQYF. The CDR3 DNA is TGTGCCAGCATCAGGACTAGAACAGATACGCAGTATTTT.

This chain joins TRBV5-1 and TRBJ2-2; 8 positions agree with TRBD1. CDR1 is SGHRS and CDR2 is YFSETQ in the germline V gene. CDR3 length equals 14 residues. V shed 9 bases and J 2 bases; nucleotides not matched to a gene: 6. CDR3 DNA: TGCGCCACTACGGACAGGGATAACACCGGGGAGCTGTTTTTT. It translates to CATTDRDNTGELFF.

The chain carries TRBV2 and TRBJ2-1; unclear D gene. Germline CDR1 SNHLY, CDR2 FYNNEI. The CDR3 has 11 amino acids. The V end lost 6 bases, the J end lost 12 bases, and 12 bases lay between the germline ends. For the CDR3, the DNA is TGTGCCAGCAGACTACACCACGGGCAGTTCTTC. Translating gives CASRLHHGQFF. Complete variable domain (other parts from reference TRBV2 and TRBJ2-1): EPEVTQTPSHQVTQMGQEVILRCVPISNHLYFYWYRQILGQKVEFLVSFYNNEISEKSEIFDDQFSVERPDGSNFTLKIRSTKLEDSAMYFCASRLHHGQFFGPGTRLTVL.

This chain joins TRBV7-6 and TRBJ2-3, with D possibly TRBD2 on 6 matching bases. Germline loops: CDR1 SGHVS, CDR2 FNYEAQ. The CDR3 length is 18 residues. The V end was cut by 5 bases, the J end by 0 bases, with 21 bases between. CDR3 DNA sequence: TGTGCCAGCAGCCGCCTATTGCCCAGGAGGGGTAGCACAGATACGCAGTATTTT. The encoded protein is CASSRLLPRRGSTDTQYF.